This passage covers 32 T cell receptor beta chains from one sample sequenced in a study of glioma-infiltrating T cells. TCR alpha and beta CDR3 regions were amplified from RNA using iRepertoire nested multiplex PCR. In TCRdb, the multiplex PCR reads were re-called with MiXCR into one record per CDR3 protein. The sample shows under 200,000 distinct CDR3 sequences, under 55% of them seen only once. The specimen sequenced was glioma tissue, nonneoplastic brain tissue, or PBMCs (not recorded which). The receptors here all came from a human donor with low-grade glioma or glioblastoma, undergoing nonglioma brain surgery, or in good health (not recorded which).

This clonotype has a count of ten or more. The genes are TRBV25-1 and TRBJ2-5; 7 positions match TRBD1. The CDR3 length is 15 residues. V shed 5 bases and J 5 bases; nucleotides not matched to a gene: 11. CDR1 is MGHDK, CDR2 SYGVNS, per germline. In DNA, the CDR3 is TGTGCCAGCAGTAAAACAAGACAGGGAGCGGAGACCCAGTACTTC. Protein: CASSKTRQGAETQYF. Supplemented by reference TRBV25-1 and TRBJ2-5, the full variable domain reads EADIYQTPRYLVIGTGKKITLECSQTMGHDKMYWYQQDPGMELHLIHYSYGVNSTEKGDLSSESTVSRIRTEHFPLTLESARPSHTSQYLCASSKTRQGAETQYFGPGTRLLVL.

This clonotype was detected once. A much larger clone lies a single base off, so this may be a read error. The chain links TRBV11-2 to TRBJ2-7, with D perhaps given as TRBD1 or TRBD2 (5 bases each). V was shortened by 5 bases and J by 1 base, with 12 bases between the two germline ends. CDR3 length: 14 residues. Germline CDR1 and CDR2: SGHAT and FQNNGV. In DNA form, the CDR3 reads TGTGCCAGCAGCCCGGGAAAGGGGTCCTACGAGCAGTACTTC. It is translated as CASSPGKGSYEQYF.

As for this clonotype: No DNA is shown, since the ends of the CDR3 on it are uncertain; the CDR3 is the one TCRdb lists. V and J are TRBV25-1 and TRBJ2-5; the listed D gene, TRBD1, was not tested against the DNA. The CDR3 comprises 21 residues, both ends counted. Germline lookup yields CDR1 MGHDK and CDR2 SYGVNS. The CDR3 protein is CASTYRGQKYGYTFGSGTQYF.

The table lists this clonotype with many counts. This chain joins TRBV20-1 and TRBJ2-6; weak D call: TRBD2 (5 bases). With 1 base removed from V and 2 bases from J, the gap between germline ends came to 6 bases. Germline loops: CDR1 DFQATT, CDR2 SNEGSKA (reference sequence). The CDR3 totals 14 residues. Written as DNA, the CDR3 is TGCAGTGCTAGAGCCGGGACTGGGGCCAACGTCCTGACTTTC. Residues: CSARAGTGANVLTF.

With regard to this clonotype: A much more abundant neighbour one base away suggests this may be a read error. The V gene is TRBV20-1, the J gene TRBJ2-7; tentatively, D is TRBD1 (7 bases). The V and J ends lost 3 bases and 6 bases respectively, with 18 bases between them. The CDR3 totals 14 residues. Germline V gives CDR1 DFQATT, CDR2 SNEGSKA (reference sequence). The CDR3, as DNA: TGCAGTGCTAGTTTTAGCCAGCAGGGGGGCGAGCAGTACTTC. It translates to CSASFSQQGGEQYF.

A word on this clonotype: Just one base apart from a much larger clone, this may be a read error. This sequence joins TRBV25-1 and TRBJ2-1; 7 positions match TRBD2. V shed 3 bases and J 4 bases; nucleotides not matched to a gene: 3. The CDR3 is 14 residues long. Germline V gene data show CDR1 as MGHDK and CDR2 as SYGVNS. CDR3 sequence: CASSDAGEYNEQFF. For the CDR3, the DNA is TGTGCCAGCAGTGACGCGGGAGAATACAATGAGCAGTTCTTC.

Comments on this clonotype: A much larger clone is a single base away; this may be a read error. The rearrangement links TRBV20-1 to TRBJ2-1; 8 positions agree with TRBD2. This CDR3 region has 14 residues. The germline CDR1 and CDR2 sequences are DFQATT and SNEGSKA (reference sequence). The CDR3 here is CSSRELAEYNEQFF. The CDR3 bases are TGCAGTTCTAGAGAACTAGCGGAGTACAATGAGCAGTTCTTC.

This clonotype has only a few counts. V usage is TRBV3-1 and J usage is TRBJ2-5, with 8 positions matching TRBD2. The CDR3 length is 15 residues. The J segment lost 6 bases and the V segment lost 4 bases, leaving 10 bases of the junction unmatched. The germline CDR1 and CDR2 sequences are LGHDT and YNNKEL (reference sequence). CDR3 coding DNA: TGTGCCAGCAGCCCACCGGGACTAGTGGGGAAGACCCAGTACTTC. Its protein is CASSPPGLVGKTQYF.

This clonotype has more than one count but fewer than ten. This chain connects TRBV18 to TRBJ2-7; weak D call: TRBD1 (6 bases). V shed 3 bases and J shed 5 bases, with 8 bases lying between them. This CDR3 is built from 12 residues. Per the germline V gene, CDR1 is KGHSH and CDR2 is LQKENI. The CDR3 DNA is TGTGCCAGCTCACCCAGGACAGACGAGCAGTACTTC. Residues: CASSPRTDEQYF.

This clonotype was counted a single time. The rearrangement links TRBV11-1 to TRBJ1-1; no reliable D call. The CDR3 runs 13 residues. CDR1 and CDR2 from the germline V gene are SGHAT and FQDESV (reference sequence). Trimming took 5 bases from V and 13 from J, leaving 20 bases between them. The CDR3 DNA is TGTGCCAGCAGCACGAATAGGGAAGCAGAGGGTTTCTTT. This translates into CASSTNREAEGFF.

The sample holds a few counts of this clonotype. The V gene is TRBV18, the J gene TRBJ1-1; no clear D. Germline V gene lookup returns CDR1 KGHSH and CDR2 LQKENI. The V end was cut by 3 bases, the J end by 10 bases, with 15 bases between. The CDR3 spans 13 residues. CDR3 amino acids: CASSPDLKLGAFF. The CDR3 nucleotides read TGTGCCAGCTCACCCGACCTGAAACTAGGAGCTTTCTTT.

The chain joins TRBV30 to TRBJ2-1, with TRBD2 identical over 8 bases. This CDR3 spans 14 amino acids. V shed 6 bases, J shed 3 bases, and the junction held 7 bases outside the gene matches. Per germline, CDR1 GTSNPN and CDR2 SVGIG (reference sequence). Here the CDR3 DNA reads TGTGCCTGCGATCAAGCGGGAGTCTACAATGAGCAGTTCTTC. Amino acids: CACDQAGVYNEQFF.

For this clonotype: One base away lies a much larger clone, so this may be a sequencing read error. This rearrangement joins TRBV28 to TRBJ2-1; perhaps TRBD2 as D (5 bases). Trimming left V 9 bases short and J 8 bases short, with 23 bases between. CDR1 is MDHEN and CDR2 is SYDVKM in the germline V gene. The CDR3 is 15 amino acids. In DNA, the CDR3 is TGTGCCAGTCCCCCCGAAGCGGCAGACGTTGATGAGCAGTTCTTC. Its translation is CASPPEAADVDEQFF.

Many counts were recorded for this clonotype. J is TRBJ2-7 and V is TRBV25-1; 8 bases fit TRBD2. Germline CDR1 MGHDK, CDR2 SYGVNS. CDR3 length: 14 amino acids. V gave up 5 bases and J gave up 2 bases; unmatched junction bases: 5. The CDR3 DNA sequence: TGTGCCAGCAGTCCAACTAGCGGAACCTACGAGCAGTACTTC. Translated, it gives CASSPTSGTYEQYF.

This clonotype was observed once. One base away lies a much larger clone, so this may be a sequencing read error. The CDR3 spells CASSRSGVSNQPQHF. The CDR3 nucleotides read TGTGCCAGCAGCCGAAGTGGGGTTAGCAATCAGCCCCAGCATTTT. V usage is TRBV6-2 or TRBV6-3 and J usage is TRBJ1-5; no clear D. V dropped 6 bases and J dropped 0 bases, with 12 bases sitting between them. The CDR3 loop spans 15 amino acids. The germline V gene encodes CDR1 MNHEY and CDR2 SVGEGT.

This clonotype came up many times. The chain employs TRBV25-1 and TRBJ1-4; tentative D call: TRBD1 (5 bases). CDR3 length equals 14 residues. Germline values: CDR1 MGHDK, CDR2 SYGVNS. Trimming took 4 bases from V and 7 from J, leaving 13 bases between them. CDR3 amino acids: CASSGGQSLEKLFF. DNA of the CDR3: TGTGCCAGCAGTGGTGGACAATCGCTTGAAAAACTGTTTTTT. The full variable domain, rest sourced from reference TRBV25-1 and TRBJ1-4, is EADIYQTPRYLVIGTGKKITLECSQTMGHDKMYWYQQDPGMELHLIHYSYGVNSTEKGDLSSESTVSRIRTEHFPLTLESARPSHTSQYLCASSGGQSLEKLFFGSGTQLSVL.

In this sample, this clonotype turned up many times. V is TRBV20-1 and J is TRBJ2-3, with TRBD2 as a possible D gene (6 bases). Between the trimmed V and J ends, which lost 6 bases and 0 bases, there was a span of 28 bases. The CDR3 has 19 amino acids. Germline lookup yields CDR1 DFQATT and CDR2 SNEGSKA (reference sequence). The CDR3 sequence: CSADLPGGATASSTDTQYF. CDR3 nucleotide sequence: TGCAGTGCCGACCTACCAGGCGGGGCTACTGCATCTAGCACAGATACGCAGTATTTT.

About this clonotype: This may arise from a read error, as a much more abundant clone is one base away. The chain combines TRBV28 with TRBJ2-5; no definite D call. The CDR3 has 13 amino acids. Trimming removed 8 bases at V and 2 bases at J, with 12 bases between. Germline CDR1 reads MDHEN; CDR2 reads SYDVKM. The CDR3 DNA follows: TGTGCCAGCTGGGCTCACGATCAAGAGACCCAGTACTTC. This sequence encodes CASWAHDQETQYF.

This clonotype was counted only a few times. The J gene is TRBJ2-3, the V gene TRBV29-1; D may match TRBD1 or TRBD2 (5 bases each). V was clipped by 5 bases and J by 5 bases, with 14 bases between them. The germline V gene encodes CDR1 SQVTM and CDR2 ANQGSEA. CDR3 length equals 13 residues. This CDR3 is CSVSMGRGDTQYF. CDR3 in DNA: TGCAGCGTTTCCATGGGACGAGGAGATACGCAGTATTTT.

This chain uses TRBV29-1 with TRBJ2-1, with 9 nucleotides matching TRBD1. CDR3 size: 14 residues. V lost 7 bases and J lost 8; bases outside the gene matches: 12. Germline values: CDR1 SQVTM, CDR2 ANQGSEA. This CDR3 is CSASSGTGTYEQFF. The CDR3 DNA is TGCAGCGCTTCCTCCGGGACAGGGACCTATGAGCAGTTCTTC.

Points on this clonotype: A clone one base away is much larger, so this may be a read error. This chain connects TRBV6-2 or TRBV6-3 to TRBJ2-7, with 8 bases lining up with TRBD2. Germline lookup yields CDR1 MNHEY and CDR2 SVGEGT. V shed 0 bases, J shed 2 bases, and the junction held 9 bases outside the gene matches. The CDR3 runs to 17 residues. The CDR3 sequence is CASSYSMTSVETYEQYF. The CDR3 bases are TGTGCCAGCAGTTACTCCATGACTAGCGTGGAGACCTACGAGCAGTACTTC.

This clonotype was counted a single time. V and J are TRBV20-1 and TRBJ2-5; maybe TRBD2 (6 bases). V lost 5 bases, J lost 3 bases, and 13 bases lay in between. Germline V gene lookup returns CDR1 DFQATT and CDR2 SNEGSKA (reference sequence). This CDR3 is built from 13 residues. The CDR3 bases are TGCAGTGCTCACCGGGAGACCGAAGAGACCCAGTACTTC. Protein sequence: CSAHRETEETQYF.

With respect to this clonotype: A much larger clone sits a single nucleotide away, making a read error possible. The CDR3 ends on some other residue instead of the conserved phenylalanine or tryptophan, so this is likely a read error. The DNA of the CDR3 is TGTGCCAGCAGCAATGGACAGGCTAATTCACCCCTCCACCTT. Its protein is CASSNGQANSPLHL. The genes are TRBV5-4 and TRBJ1-6; 7 positions match TRBD1. Germline V CDR1 and CDR2: SGHNT, YYREEE (reference sequence). With 4 bases clipped from V and 6 bases from J, the junction kept 4 bases outside the gene matches. This CDR3 is built from 14 residues.

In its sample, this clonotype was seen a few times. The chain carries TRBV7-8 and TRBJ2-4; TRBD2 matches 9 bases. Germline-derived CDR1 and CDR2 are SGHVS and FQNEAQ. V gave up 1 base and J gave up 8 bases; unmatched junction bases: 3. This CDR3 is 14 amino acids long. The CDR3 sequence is CASSLGGRADIQYF. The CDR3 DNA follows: TGTGCCAGCAGCTTAGGCGGGAGGGCCGACATTCAGTACTTC. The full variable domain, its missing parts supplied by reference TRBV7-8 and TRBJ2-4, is GAGVSQSPRYKVAKRGQDVALRCDPISGHVSLFWYQQALGQGPEFLTYFQNEAQLDKSGLPSDRFFAERPEGSVSTLKIQRTQQEDSAVYLCASSLGGRADIQYFGAGTRLSVL.

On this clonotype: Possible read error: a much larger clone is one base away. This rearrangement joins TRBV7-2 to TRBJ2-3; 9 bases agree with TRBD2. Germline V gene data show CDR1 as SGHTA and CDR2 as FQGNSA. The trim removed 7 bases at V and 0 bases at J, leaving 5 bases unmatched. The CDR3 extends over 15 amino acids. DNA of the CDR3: TGTGCCAGCAAAAGTAGCGGGAGTAGCACAGATACGCAGTATTTT. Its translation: CASKSSGSSTDTQYF.

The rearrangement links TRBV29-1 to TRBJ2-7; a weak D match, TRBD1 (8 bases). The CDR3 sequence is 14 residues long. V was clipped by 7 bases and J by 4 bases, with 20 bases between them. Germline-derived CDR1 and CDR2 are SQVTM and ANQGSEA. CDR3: CSATWTGRAYEQYF. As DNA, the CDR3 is TGCAGCGCGACCTGGACAGGGAGGGCGTACGAGCAGTACTTC.

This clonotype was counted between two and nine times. The CDR3 reads CASSEPGQHYNEQFF. In nucleotides, the CDR3 is TGTGCCAGCAGTGAGCCCGGACAGCACTACAATGAGCAGTTCTTC. This chain joins TRBV2 and TRBJ2-1; possible D gene TRBD1, 6 bases. Germline V gene lookup returns CDR1 SNHLY and CDR2 FYNNEI. The V end lost 3 bases, the J end lost 3 bases, and 12 bases lay between the germline ends. This CDR3 comprises 15 residues.

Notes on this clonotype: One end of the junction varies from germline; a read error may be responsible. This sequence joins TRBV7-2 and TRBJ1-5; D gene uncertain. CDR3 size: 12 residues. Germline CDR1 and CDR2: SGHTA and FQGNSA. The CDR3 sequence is CATRPLNQPHHF. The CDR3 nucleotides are TGTGCCACCCGTCCCCTCAATCAGCCCCATCATTTT.

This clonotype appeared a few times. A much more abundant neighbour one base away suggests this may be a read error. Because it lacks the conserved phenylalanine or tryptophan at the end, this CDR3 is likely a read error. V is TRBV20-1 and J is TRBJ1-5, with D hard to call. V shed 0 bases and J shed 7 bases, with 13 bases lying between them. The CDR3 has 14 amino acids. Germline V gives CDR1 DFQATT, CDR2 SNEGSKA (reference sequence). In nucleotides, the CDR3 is TGCAGTGCTAGAGATCTGTTGGGAGGCCAGCCCCAGCATTCT. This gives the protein CSARDLLGGQPQHS.

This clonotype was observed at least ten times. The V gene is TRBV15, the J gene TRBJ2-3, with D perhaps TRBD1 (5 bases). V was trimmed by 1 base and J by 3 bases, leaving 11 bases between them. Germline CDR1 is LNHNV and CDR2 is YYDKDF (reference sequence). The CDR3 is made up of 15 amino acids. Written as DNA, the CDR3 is TGTGCCACCAGCAGAGCTGCAGGGATAACAGATACGCAGTATTTT. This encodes CATSRAAGITDTQYF.

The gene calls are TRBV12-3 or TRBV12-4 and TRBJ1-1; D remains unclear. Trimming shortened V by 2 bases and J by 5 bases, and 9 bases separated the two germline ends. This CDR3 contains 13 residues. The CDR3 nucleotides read TGTGCCAGCAGTTTAAGGGCACGAACTGAAGCTTTCTTT. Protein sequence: CASSLRARTEAFF.

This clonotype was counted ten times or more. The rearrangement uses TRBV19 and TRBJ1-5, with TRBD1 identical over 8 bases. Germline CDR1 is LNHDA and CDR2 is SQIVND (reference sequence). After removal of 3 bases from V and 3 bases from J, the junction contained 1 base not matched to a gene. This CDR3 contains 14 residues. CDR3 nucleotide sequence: TGTGCCAGTAGTATGGGACAGGACAATCAGCCCCAGCATTTT. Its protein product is CASSMGQDNQPQHF.